The clone carrying this TCR beta chain was seen more than once but under ten times. The sample is drawn from a study of beta chain features in type 1 diabetes. TCRB transcripts that were expressed got sequenced, as all of the isolated RNA had been reverse transcribed. The protocol was immunoSEQ multiplex PCR, while the TCRdb copy is restricted to in-frame clones and leaves out a portion. Of 130,000 to 150,000 clones in the sample, around a tenth were seen once. Germline-derived CDR1 and CDR2 are MNHEY and SVGAGI. The CDR3 runs to 15 residues. The V end was cut by 4 bases, the J end by 4 bases, with 14 bases between.

The chain uses TRBV6-5 and TRBJ2-1; possible D gene TRBD2, 5 bases. Sample: central memory CD4+ T cells from blood. The TCR originated in a man younger than 30 in good health. The CDR3 protein is CASSSPGLAYNEQFF. CDR3 sequence (DNA): TGTGCCAGCAGTTCCCCCGGGCTAGCTTACAATGAGCAGTTCTTC.